The 21 T cell receptor beta chains given below trace back to one sample, sequenced in a study of CD8 T cells in ankylosing spondylitis. Findings and limits, study-wide: There was a TCR beta motif, made of several highly homologous variants, that appeared characteristic of ankylosing spondylitis blood.

Antigens for these TCRs are unknown. TCRdb re-called the 5' RACE reads with MiXCR, one entry per CDR3 protein. Among about 210,000 distinct CDR3 sequences, around 6.6% were seen once, and the ten largest hold approximately 14%. Sequencing was performed on blood, either unsorted or a sorted T cell fraction (not recorded which). These receptors were collected from a male donor with ankylosing spondylitis.

This clonotype was seen repeatedly, ten times or more. In DNA, the CDR3 is TGTGCCAGCAGCGTATCCGGGACTATACAAGTGGAGCAGTACTTC. Protein product: CASSVSGTIQVEQYF. The chain has TRBV9 and TRBJ2-7, with 7 bases matching TRBD2. V dropped 1 base and J dropped 7; count of bases not matched to a gene: 11. CDR1 SGDLS and CDR2 YYNGEE come from the germline V gene. CDR3 length: 15 amino acids.

This clonotype was seen at least ten times. The gene calls are TRBV29-1 and TRBJ1-2, with D perhaps matching TRBD1 (5 bases). Germline CDR1 SQVTM, CDR2 ANQGSEA. This CDR3 region has 14 residues. Deletions cut 5 bases from V and 4 bases from J, with 17 bases between. The CDR3 loop is CSVSGRRGSYGYTF. The CDR3 coding sequence is TGCAGCGTTTCAGGACGAAGGGGAAGCTATGGCTACACCTTC. The full variable domain, completed using reference TRBV29-1 and TRBJ1-2, is SAVISQKPSRDICQRGTSLTIQCQVDSQVTMMFWYRQQPGQSLTLIATANQGSEATYESGFVIDKFPISRPNLTFSTLTVSNMSPEDSSIYLCSVSGRRGSYGYTFGSGTRLTVV.

This clonotype was found many times. The rearrangement uses TRBV5-1 and TRBJ1-2, with D unclear. Trimming pared 1 base from V and 4 bases from J, leaving 8 bases between. Germline-derived CDR1 and CDR2 are SGHRS and YFSETQ. The CDR3 is 13 amino acids. The CDR3 DNA reads as TGCGCCAGCAGCTTGACGCGGCCCTATGGCTACACCTTC. Translation: CASSLTRPYGYTF. Variable domain in full (rest from reference TRBV5-1 and TRBJ1-2): KAGVTQTPRYLIKTRGQQVTLSCSPISGHRSVSWYQQTPGQGLQFLFEYFSETQRNKGNFPGRFSGRQFSNSRSEMNVSTLELGDSALYLCASSLTRPYGYTFGSGTRLTVV.

In this sample, this clonotype turned up many times. The chain has TRBV27 and TRBJ1-2; 7 bases map to TRBD1. The CDR3 has 15 residues. V lost 3 bases and J lost 5; bases outside the gene matches: 9. From germline, CDR1 is MNHEY and CDR2 SMNVEV (reference sequence). This chain's CDR3 is CASSFLRDRDYGYTF. The CDR3 nucleotides are TGTGCCAGCAGTTTTCTGCGGGACAGAGATTATGGCTACACCTTC.

The genes are TRBV6-2 or TRBV6-3 and TRBJ2-7; perhaps TRBD2 as D (6 bases). The CDR3 contains 13 residues. Germline values: CDR1 MNHEY, CDR2 SVGEGT. V was trimmed by 10 bases and J by 6 bases, leaving 19 bases between them. The CDR3 here is CATSVSGATEQYF. The CDR3 nucleotides are TGTGCCACGTCCGTTAGCGGTGCTACCGAGCAGTACTTC.

This clonotype was found many times. The chain has TRBV12-3 or TRBV12-4 and TRBJ1-1; the match to TRBD1 covers 7 bases. There are 14 residues in the CDR3. The J segment lost 5 bases and the V segment lost 3 bases, leaving 6 bases of the junction unmatched. The CDR3 spells CASSFQLTGTEAFF. CDR3 sequence (DNA): TGTGCCAGCAGTTTCCAGTTGACAGGGACTGAAGCTTTCTTT.

This clonotype was seen many times. The rearrangement joins TRBV20-1 to TRBJ2-1; D unclear. The germline V and J ends were trimmed by 1 base and 5 bases, with 9 bases remaining between them. Germline V lookup: CDR1 DFQATT, CDR2 SNEGSKA (reference sequence). This CDR3 region has 13 residues. CDR3 in amino acids: CSARALGDNEQFF. The CDR3 DNA sequence: TGCAGTGCTAGAGCACTCGGAGACAATGAGCAGTTCTTC.

In its sample, this clonotype was seen many times. The V and J genes are TRBV5-1 and TRBJ1-4; D gene ambiguous. The CDR3 spans 13 residues. V gave up 3 bases and J gave up 8 bases, with 11 bases separating them. Germline V CDR1 and CDR2: SGHRS, YFSETQ. The CDR3 coding sequence is TGCGCCAGCAGCTCGGGGTTGGAAGAAAAACTGTTTTTT. Translating it yields CASSSGLEEKLFF.

In the case of this clonotype: This may be a read error: a much more frequent sequence differs by one nucleotide. The chain has TRBV28 and TRBJ1-6; D is ambiguous. Germline lookup yields CDR1 MDHEN and CDR2 SYDVKM. The CDR3 sequence is 14 residues long. CDR3 loop: CASSLVVYNSPLNF. The DNA of the CDR3 is TGTGCCAGCAGTTTGGTTGTTTATAATTCACCCCTCAACTTT. The whole variable domain, remainder taken from reference TRBV28 and TRBJ1-6, is DVKVTQSSRYLVKRTGEKVFLECVQDMDHENMFWYRQDPGLGLRLIYFSYDVKMKEKGDIPEGYSVSREKKERFSLILESASTNQTSMYLCASSLVVYNSPLNFGNGTRLTVT.

The chain joins TRBV20-1 to TRBJ1-2, with D unclear. V lost 0 bases, J lost 2 bases, and 10 bases lay in between. The germline CDR1 and CDR2 sequences are DFQATT and SNEGSKA (reference sequence). CDR3 length equals 14 residues. The CDR3 DNA follows: TGCAGTGCTAGAGATCTGAAAGTAAACTATGGCTACACCTTC. Its protein is CSARDLKVNYGYTF.

This chain uses TRBV27 with TRBJ2-3; a possible D gene is TRBD2 (6 bases). Trimming left V 3 bases short and J 3 bases short, with 13 bases between. CDR1 MNHEY and CDR2 SMNVEV come from the germline V gene (reference sequence). The CDR3 contains 15 residues. The CDR3 DNA sequence: TGTGCCAGCAGTTTTGCGACTGGGAGGACAGATACGCAGTATTTT. Its translation: CASSFATGRTDTQYF.

This clonotype was counted many times. The gene calls are TRBV11-2 and TRBJ1-2; D possibly corresponds to TRBD1 (5 bases). V was shortened by 5 bases and J by 4 bases, with 11 bases between the two germline ends. Germline V gene data show CDR1 as SGHAT and CDR2 as FQNNGV. The length of the CDR3 is 13 residues. The CDR3 DNA is TGTGCCAGCAGCCCGGGACTGAGCTATGGCTACACCTTC. Its translation is CASSPGLSYGYTF.

This clonotype came up many times. J is TRBJ1-1 and V is TRBV5-1; D perhaps matches TRBD1 (6 bases). The CDR3 extends over 15 amino acids. Looked up from germline, CDR1 is SGHRS and CDR2 is YFSETQ. V shed 2 bases and J shed 5 bases, with 16 bases lying between them. In DNA, the CDR3 is TGCGCCAGCAGCTTCTTGGGGGCCGAGGAGACTGAAGCTTTCTTT. Residues: CASSFLGAEETEAFF.

This clonotype was found a few times. This sequence joins TRBV28 and TRBJ1-4; D is possibly TRBD1 (5 bases). CDR3 length: 13 residues. Trimming cost V 7 bases and J 8 bases, with 14 bases left between them. In germline, CDR1 is MDHEN, CDR2 SYDVKM. CDR3 bases: TGTGCCAGCACCAACCAGGGAGAGGAAAAACTGTTTTTT. Protein sequence: CASTNQGEEKLFF.

The chain combines TRBV7-6 with TRBJ2-1, with D maybe TRBD1 (6 bases). CDR1 and CDR2 from the germline V gene are SGHVS and FNYEAQ. The ends were cut back, 4 bases at V and 6 bases at J, with 10 bases in the middle. The CDR3 length is 13 residues. The CDR3 protein is CASSSRTVNEQFF. As DNA, the CDR3 is TGTGCCAGCAGCTCGCGGACAGTCAATGAGCAGTTCTTC.

This clonotype was observed at least ten times. The rearrangement uses TRBV6-1 and TRBJ1-2; TRBD1 might be the D (6 bases). The ends were cut back, 6 bases at V and 4 bases at J, with 15 bases in the middle. Germline V lookup: CDR1 MNHNS, CDR2 SASEGT. The CDR3 sequence is 14 residues long. CDR3 sequence: CASSDRDTGYGYTF. The CDR3 region has the DNA TGTGCCAGCAGCGACCGGGACACGGGCTATGGCTACACCTTC.

This clonotype was detected ten times or more. This chain links TRBV7-2 with TRBJ1-2; D is unclear. V was cut by 2 bases and J by 2 bases, with 12 bases left in between. The V gene's germline CDR1 is SGHTA and CDR2 FQGNSA. This CDR3 is built from 15 residues. The CDR3 loop reads CASSLFSGDNYGYTF. The DNA for the CDR3 is TGTGCCAGCAGCTTATTTAGTGGTGACAACTATGGCTACACCTTC.

This clonotype has ten or more counts. The chain carries TRBV2 and TRBJ2-7; D is unresolved. The CDR3 loop spans 12 amino acids. V lost 7 bases to trimming and J lost 3 bases, with 10 bases between them. CDR1 and CDR2 (germline): SNHLY, FYNNEI. CDR3 bases: TGTGCCAGCATTGACCAGAACTACGAGCAGTACTTC. This codes for CASIDQNYEQYF.

At least ten counts were recorded for this clonotype. The CDR3 spells CASSSESYEQYF. The CDR3 DNA follows: TGTGCCAGCAGCTCAGAGTCCTACGAGCAGTACTTC. The chain links TRBV7-9 to TRBJ2-7; D gene uncertain. Germline CDR1 SEHNR, CDR2 FQNEAQ (reference sequence). The CDR3 runs 12 residues. Trimming pared 4 bases from V and 1 base from J, leaving 5 bases between.

This clonotype was found many times. The rearrangement joins TRBV4-2 to TRBJ2-5, with TRBD2 matching 7 bases. CDR3 length: 15 amino acids. The ends lost 3 bases at V and 0 bases at J; junction bases unmatched: 4. The germline V gene has CDR1 LGHNA and CDR2 YNFKEQ. The CDR3 DNA is TGTGCCAGCAGCCATCCCGGGGGGTACCAAGAGACCCAGTACTTC. Protein: CASSHPGGYQETQYF.

In this sample, this clonotype turned up many times. The chain links TRBV9 to TRBJ1-1, with 8 nucleotides matching TRBD1. This CDR3 is 13 amino acids long. After removal of 5 bases from V and 3 bases from J, the junction contained 3 bases not matched to a gene. Per the germline V gene, CDR1 is SGDLS and CDR2 is YYNGEE. The CDR3 nucleotides are TGTGCCAGCAGTGAGGACAGGGACACTGAAGCTTTCTTT. The encoded protein is CASSEDRDTEAFF.